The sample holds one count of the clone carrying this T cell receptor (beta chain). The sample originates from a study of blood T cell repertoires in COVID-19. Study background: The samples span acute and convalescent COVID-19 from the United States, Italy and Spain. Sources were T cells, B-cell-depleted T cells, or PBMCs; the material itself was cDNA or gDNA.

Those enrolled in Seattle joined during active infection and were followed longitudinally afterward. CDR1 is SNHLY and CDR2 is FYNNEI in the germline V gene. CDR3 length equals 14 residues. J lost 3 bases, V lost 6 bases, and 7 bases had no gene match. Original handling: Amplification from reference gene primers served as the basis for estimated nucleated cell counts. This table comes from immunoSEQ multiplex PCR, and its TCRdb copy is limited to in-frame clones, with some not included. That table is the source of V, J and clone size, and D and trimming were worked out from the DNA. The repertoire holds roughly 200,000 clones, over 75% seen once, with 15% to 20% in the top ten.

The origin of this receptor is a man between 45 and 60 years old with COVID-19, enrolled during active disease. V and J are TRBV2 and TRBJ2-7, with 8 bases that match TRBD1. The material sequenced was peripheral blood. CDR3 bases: TGTGCCAGCAGCCGACAGGGGTCGGGCTACGAGCAGTACTTC. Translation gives CASSRQGSGYEQYF. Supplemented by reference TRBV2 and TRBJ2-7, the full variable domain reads EPEVTQTPSHQVTQMGQEVILRCVPISNHLYFYWYRQILGQKVEFLVSFYNNEISEKSEIFDDQFSVERPDGSNFTLKIRSTKLEDSAMYFCASSRQGSGYEQYFGPGTRLTVT.